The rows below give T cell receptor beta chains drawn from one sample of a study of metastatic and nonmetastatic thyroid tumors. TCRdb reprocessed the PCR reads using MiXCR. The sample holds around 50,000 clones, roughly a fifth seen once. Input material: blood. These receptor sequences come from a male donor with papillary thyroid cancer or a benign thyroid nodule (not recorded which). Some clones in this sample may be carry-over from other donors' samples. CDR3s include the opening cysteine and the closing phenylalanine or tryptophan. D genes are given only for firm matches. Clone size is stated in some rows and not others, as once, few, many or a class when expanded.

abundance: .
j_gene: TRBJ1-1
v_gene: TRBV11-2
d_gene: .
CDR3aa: CVSSMDSLNTDAFF
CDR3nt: TGTGTCAGCAGCATGGACAGTTTGAACACTGACGCTTTCTTT

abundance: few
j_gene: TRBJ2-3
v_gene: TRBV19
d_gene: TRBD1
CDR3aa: CATLPPGGASDTQYF
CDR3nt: TGTGCCACCCTCCCCCCAGGGGGCGCCTCAGATACGCAGTATTTT

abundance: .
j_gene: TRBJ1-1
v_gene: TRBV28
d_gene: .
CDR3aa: CASSSTVTEAFF
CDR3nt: TGTGCCAGCAGTTCAACAGTGACTGAAGCTTTCTTT

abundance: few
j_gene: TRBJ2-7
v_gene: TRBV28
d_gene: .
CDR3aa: CASSRGYEQYF
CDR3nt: TGTGCCAGTTCTAGGGGGTACGAGCAGTACTTC

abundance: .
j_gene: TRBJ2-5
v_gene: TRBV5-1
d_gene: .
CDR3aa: CASSWVAGRETQYF
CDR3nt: TGCGCCAGCAGCTGGGTGGCGGGCCGAGAGACCCAGTACTTC

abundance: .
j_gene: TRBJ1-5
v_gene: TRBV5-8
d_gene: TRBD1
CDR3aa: CASSRGGTGSNQPQHF
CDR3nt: TGTGCCAGCAGCCGCGGGGGGACAGGGAGCAATCAGCCCCAGCATTTT

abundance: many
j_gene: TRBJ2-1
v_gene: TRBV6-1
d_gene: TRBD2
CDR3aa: CASSDRAGAAHNEQFF
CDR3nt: TGTGCCAGCAGTGATCGTGCGGGAGCCGCTCACAATGAGCAGTTCTTC

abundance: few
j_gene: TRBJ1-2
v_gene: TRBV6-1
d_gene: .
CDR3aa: CASSERENYGYTF
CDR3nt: TGTGCCAGCAGTGAACGGGAGAACTATGGCTACACCTTC

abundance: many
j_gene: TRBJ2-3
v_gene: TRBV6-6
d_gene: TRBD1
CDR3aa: CASSTRWTGEGTDTQYF
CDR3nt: TGTGCCAGCAGTACGCGTTGGACAGGGGAGGGCACAGATACGCAGTATTTT

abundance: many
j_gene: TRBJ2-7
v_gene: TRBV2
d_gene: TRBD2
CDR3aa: CASGLAGDLYF
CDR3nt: TGTGCCAGTGGACTAGCGGGGGATTTGTACTTC

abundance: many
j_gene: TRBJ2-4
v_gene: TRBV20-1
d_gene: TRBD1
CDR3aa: CSARDLMGTGVHFAKNIQYF
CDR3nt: TGCAGTGCTAGAGATTTAATGGGGACAGGGGTCCATTTTGCCAAAAACATTCAGTACTTC

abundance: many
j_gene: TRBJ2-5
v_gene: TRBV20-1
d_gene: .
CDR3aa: CSARSPGRQGKETQYF
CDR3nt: TGCAGTGCTAGATCCCCAGGGAGGCAGGGCAAAGAGACCCAGTACTTC

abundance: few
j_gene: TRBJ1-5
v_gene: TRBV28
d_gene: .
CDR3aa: CASSLGRGSNQPQHF
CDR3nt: TGTGCCAGCAGTTTAGGCAGGGGTAGCAATCAGCCCCAGCATTTT

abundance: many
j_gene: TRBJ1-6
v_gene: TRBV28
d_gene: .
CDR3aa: CASSPRSPFNSPLHF
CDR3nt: TGTGCCAGCAGTCCAAGATCCCCCTTCAATTCACCCCTCCACTTT

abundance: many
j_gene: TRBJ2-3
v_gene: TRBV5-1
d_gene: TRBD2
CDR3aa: CASSVTSGTNTDTQYF
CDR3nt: TGCGCCAGCAGCGTCACTAGCGGGACAAACACAGATACGCAGTATTTT

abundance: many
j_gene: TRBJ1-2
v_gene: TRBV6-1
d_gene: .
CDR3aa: CASSEARFRSYGYTF
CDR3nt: TGTGCCAGCAGTGAAGCGCGGTTTAGGAGCTATGGCTACACCTTC

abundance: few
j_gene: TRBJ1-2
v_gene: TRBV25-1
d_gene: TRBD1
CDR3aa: CASSATGDYGYTF
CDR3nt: TGTGCCAGCAGTGCGACAGGGGACTATGGCTACACCTTC

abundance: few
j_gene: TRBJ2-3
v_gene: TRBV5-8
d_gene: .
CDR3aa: CASSFSGGADTQYF
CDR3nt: TGTGCCAGCAGCTTTAGTGGGGGTGCAGATACGCAGTATTTT

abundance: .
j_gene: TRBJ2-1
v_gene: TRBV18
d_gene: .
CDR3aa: CASSPGDDEQFF
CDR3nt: TGTGCCAGCTCACCGGGTGACGATGAGCAGTTCTTC

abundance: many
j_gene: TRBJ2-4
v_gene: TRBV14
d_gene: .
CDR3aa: CASSQNREAKNIQYF
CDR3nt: TGTGCCAGCAGCCAAAACAGGGAGGCCAAAAACATTCAGTACTTC

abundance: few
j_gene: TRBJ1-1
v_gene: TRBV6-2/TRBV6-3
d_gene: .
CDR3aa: CASSRGQTEALF
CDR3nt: TGTGCCAGCAGTCGAGGACAAACGGAAGCTTTATTT

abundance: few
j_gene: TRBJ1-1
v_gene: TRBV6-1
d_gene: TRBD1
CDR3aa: CASSTWTGGRRAFF
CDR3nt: TGTGCCAGCAGTACTTGGACAGGGGGAAGGCGTGCTTTCTTT

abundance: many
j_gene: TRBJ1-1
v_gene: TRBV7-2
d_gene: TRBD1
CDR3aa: CASSLSRGEEVAEAFF
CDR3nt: TGTGCCAGCAGCTTAAGCAGGGGGGAAGAAGTTGCTGAAGCTTTCTTT

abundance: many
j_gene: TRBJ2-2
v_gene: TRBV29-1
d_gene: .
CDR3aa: CSVEASRGTGELFF
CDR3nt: TGCAGCGTTGAGGCCAGCCGTGGCACCGGGGAGCTGTTTTTT

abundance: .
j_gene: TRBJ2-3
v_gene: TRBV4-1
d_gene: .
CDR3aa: CASSVTGIQGTDTQYF
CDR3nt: TGCGCCAGCAGTGTCACCGGGATTCAAGGGACAGATACGCAGTATTTT

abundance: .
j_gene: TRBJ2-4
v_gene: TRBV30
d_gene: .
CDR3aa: CAWSGTIQNIQYF
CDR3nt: TGTGCCTGGAGTGGGACGATACAAAACATTCAGTACTTC

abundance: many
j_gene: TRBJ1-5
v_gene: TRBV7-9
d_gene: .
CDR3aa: CASSVGRILNQPQHF
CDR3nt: TGTGCCAGCAGCGTAGGCCGCATACTCAATCAGCCCCAGCATTTT

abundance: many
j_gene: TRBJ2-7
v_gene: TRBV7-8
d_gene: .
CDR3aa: CASSLPEKRVYEQYF
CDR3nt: TGTGCCAGCAGCTTACCCGAAAAGCGGGTCTACGAGCAGTACTTC

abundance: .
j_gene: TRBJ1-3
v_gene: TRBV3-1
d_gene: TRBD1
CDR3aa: CPSSQGGTKTSGNTVYF
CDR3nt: TGTCCCAGCAGCCAAGGGGGCACCAAGACCTCTGGAAACACCGTATATTTT

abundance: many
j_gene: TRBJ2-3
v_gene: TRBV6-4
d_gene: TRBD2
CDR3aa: CASSPTSGGATDTQYF
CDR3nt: TGTGCCAGCAGCCCCACTAGCGGGGGGGCTACAGATACGCAGTATTTT

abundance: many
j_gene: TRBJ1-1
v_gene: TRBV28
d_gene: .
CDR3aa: CASSHMNTEAFF
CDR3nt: TGTGCCAGCAGTCATATGAACACTGAAGCTTTCTTT

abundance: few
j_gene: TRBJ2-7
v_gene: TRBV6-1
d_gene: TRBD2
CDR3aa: CASSPTSSPYEQYF
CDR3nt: TGTGCCAGCAGTCCGACTAGCTCACCCTACGAGCAGTACTTC

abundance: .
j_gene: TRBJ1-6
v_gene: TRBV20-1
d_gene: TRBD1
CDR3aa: CSARGGGTGLSPLHF
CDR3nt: TGCAGTGCTAGAGGGGGTGGGACAGGGTTATCACCCCTCCACTTT

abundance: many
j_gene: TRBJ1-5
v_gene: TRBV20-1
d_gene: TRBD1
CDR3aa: CSAYRGANQPQHF
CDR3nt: TGCAGTGCATACAGGGGGGCAAATCAGCCCCAGCATTTT

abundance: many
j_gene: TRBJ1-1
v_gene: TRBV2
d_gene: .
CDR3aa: CASRQVLAFF
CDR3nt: TGTGCCAGCAGGCAGGTCTTGGCTTTCTTT

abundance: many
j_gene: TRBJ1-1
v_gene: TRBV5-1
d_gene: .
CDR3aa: CASSLDGFTEAFF
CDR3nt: TGCGCCAGCAGCTTGGACGGATTCACTGAAGCTTTCTTT

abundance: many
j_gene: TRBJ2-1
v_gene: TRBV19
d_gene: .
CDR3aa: CASRGPVGYNEQFF
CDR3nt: TGTGCCAGTAGAGGCCCGGTAGGTTACAATGAGCAGTTCTTC

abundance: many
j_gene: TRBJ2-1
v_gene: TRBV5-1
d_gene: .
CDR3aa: CASSLAQSSYNEQFF
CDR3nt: TGCGCCAGCAGCTTGGCCCAGAGCTCCTACAATGAGCAGTTCTTC

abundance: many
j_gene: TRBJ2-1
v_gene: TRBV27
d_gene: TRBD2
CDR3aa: CASSLYPGLDNEQFF
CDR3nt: TGTGCCAGCAGTTTATACCCCGGACTAGACAATGAGCAGTTCTTC

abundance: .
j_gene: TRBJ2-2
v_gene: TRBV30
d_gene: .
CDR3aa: CACQGGVSTGELFF
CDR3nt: TGTGCCTGCCAAGGGGGGGTTTCCACCGGGGAGCTGTTTTTT

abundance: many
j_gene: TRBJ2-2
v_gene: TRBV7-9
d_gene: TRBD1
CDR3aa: CASSLGQPGAGELFF
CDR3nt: TGTGCCAGCAGTTTGGGACAGCCCGGCGCCGGGGAGCTGTTTTTT

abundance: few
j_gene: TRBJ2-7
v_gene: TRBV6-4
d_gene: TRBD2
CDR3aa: CASSDQAGAPYEQYF
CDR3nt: TGTGCCAGCAGTGACCAGGCGGGAGCCCCCTACGAGCAGTACTTC

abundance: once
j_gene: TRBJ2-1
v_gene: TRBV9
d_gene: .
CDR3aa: CASSGGVGARHNEQFF
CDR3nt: TGTGCCAGCAGCGGAGGTGTGGGAGCTAGGCACAATGAGCAGTTCTTC

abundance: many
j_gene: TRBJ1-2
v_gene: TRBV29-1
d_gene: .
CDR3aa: CSALPGGHYGYTF
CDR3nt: TGCAGCGCCTTACCGGGGGGCCACTATGGCTACACCTTC

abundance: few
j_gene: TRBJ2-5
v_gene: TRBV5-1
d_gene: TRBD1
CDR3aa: CASAAGTGRETQYF
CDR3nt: TGCGCCAGCGCTGCCGGGACAGGGAGGGAGACCCAGTACTTC

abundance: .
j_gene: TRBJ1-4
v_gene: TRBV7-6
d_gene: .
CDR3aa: CASSQATEKLFF
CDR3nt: TGTGCCAGCAGCCAGGCGACAGAGAAACTGTTTTTT

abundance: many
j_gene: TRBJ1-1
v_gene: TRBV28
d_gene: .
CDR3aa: CASSNGRYTEAFF
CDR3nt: TGTGCCAGCAGTAATGGGAGGTACACTGAAGCTTTCTTT

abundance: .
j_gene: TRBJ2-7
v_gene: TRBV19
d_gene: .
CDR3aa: CASSRKDGEQYF
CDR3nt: TGTGCCAGTAGCCGAAAGGACGGAGAGCAGTACTTC